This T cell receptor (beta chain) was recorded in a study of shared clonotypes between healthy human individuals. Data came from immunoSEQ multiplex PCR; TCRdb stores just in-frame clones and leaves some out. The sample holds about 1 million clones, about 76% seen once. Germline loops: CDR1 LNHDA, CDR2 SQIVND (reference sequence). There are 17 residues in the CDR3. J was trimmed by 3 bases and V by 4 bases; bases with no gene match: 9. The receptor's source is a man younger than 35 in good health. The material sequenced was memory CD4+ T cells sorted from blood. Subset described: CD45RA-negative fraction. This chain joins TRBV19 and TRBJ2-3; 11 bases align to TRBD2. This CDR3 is CASSRYLLAGATDTQYF. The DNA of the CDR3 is TGTGCCAGTAGTAGATATCTACTAGCGGGAGCGACAGATACGCAGTATTTT.